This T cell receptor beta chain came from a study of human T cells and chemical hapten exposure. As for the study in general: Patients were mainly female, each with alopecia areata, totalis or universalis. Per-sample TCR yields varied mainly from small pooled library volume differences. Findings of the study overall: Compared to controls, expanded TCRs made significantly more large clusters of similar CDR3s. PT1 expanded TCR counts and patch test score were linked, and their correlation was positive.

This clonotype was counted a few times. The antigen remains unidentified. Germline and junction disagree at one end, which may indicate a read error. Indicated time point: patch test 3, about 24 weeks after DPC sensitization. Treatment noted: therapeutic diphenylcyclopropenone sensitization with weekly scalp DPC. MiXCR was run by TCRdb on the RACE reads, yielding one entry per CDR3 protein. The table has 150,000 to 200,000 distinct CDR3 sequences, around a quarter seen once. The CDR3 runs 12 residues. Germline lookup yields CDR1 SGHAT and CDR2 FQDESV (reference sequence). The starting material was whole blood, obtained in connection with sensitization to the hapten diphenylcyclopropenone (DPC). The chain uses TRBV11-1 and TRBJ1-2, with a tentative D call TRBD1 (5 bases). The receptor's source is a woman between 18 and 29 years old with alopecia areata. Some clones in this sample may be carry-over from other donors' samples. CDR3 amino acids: CASSFLMTEVQF. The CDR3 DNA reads TGTGCCAGCAGCTTTTTGATGACAGAAGTACAATTT.